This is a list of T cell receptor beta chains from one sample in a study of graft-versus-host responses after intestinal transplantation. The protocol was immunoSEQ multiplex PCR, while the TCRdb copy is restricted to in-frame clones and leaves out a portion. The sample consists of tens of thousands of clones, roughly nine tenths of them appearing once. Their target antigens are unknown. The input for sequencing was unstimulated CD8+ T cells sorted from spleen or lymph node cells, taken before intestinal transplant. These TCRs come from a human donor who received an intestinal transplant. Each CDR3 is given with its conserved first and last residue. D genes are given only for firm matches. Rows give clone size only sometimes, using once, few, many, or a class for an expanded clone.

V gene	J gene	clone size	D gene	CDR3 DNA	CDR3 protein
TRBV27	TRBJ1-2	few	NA	TGTGCCAGCAGTCATACAGGGACGAGCTATGGCTACACCTTC	CASSHTGTSYGYTF
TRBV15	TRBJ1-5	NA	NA	TGTGCCACCAGCAGAGATCGGTGGAGCAATCAGCCCCAGCATTTT	CATSRDRWSNQPQHF
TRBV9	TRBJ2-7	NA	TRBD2	TGTGCCAGCAGCGTAGACGGGGGGGGCTCCTACGAGCAGTACTTC	CASSVDGGGSYEQYF
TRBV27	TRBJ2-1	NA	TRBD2	TGTGCCAGCAGTACCTCTAGCGGTCCCTTTCATGAGCAGTTCTTC	CASSTSSGPFHEQFF
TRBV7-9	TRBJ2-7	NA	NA	TGTGCCAGCAGCTTGGTCCTCCCCGGAGCCTACGAGCAGTACTTC	CASSLVLPGAYEQYF
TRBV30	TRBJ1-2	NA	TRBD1	TGTGCCTGGAGGGTGGACAGGGGTGGCTACACCTTC	CAWRVDRGGYTF
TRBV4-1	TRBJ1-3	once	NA	TGCGCCAGCAGCCAAGCTCCCAGCTCTGGAAACACCATATATTTT	CASSQAPSSGNTIYF
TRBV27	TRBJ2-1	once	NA	TGTGCCAGCAGTTTAGGAGGACCCTACAATGAGCAGTTCTTC	CASSLGGPYNEQFF
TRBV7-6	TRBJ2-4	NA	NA	TGTGCCAGCAGCTTAGGGGGTGGAGGGTCTCAAAACATTCAGTACTTC	CASSLGGGGSQNIQYF
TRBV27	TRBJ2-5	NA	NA	TGTGCCAGCAGTATGACAGCCATGGTGGAGACCCAGTACTTC	CASSMTAMVETQYF
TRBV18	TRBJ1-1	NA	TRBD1	TGTGCCAGCTCAACAGGGGGCATGGATGAAGCTTTCTTT	CASSTGGMDEAFF
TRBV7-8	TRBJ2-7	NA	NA	TGTGCCAGCAGCTTAGAGAGTGACAGCCGCTACGAGCAGTACTTC	CASSLESDSRYEQYF
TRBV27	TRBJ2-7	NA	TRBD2	TGTGCCAGCAGTCTTGCGACTAGCGGTGCCTACGAGCAGTACTTC	CASSLATSGAYEQYF
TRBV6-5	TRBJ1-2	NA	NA	TGTGCCAGCAGTGAGTACAGATATGGCTACACCTTC	CASSEYRYGYTF
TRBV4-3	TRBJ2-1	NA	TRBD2	TGCGCCAGCAGCCAGGGGTTCCGCGGGGGGTCATACAATGAGCAGTTCTTC	CASSQGFRGGSYNEQFF
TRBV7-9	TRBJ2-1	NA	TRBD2	TGTGCCAGCAGCCGATATGGGACTAGCGGGACTTACAATGAGCAGTTCTTC	CASSRYGTSGTYNEQFF
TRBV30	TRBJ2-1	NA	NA	TGTGCCTGGAGTTCGCAGGGGTTGAATGAGCAGTTCTTC	CAWSSQGLNEQFF
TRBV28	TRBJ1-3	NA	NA	TGTGCCAGCAGTTTATACATCGGAAACACCATATATTTT	CASSLYIGNTIYF
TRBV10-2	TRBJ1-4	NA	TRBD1	TGCGCCAGCAAGGACAGGGCTAATGAAAAACTGTTTTTT	CASKDRANEKLFF
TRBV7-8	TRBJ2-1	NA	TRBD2	TGTGCCAGCAGCTTCGGACTAGCAGATGAGCAGTTCTTC	CASSFGLADEQFF
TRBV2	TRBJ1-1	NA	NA	TGTGCCAGCAGTCCAGGGCCGAACACTGAAGCTTTCTTT	CASSPGPNTEAFF
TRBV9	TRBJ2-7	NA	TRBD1	TGTGCCAGCAGCCCTAGCGGGACAGGGGGCTACGAGCAGTACTTC	CASSPSGTGGYEQYF
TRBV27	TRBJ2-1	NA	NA	TGTGCCAGCGGGGTGGGGCCTGGGGCCTACAATGAGCAGTTCTTC	CASGVGPGAYNEQFF
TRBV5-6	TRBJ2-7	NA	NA	TGTGCCAGCAGCTCCCGGGACATACCCTACGAGCAGTACTTC	CASSSRDIPYEQYF
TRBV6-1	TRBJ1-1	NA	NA	TGTGCCAGCAGTGAAGGTAGGGGAGGGTCGGGCACTGAAGCTTTCTTT	CASSEGRGGSGTEAFF
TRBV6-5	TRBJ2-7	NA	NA	TGTGCCAGCAGGAGCGAGTACGAGCAGTACTTC	CASRSEYEQYF
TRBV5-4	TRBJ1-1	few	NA	TGTGCCAGCAGTTATTTGAAGGGGTCGAACACTGAAGCTTTCTTT	CASSYLKGSNTEAFF
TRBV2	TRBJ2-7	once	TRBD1	TGTGCCAGCAGTTTGACAGGGATCCACGAGCAGTACTTC	CASSLTGIHEQYF
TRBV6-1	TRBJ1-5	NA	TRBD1	TGTGCCAGCAGTCTAATGGACAGGCCCAATCAGCCCCAGCATTTT	CASSLMDRPNQPQHF
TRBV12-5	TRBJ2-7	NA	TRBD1	TGTGCTAGTGGTTTGGGGACAGGGTCCTACGAGCAGTACTTC	CASGLGTGSYEQYF
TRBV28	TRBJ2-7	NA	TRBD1	TGTGCCAGCTCGGACAGGGATCCCTACGAGCAGTACTTC	CASSDRDPYEQYF
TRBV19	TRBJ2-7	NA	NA	TGTGCCAGTAGTATAGACTCGAGCTCCTACGAGCAGTACTTC	CASSIDSSSYEQYF
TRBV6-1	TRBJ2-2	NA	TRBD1	TGTGCCAGCAGTGAAGAACAGGGGCGAATCACCGGGGAGCTGTTTTTT	CASSEEQGRITGELFF
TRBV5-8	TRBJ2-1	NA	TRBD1	TGTGCCAGCAGCTACAGGGGGCCTTACAATGAGCAGTTCTTC	CASSYRGPYNEQFF
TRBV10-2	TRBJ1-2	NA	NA	TGCGCCAGCAGTGACTCTTCAGCTAACTATGGCTACACCTTC	CASSDSSANYGYTF
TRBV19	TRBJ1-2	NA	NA	TGTGCCAGTAGTATTCCCACCGGACCGGGGGGCTACACCTTC	CASSIPTGPGGYTF
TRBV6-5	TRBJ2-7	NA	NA	TGTGCCAGCTCGTTGGGGATGGGAGACGAGCAGTACTTC	CASSLGMGDEQYF
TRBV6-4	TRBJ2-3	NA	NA	TGTGCCAGCAGTGACACCGGGGCAGATACGCAGTATTTT	CASSDTGADTQYF
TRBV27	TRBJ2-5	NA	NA	TGTGCCAGCAGTTTAAGAGGAGGCAGAAGCCAAGAGACCCAGTACTTC	CASSLRGGRSQETQYF
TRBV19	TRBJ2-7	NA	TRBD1	TGTGCCAGTAGTCCGCCGGGACAGGTTAACGAGCAGTACTTC	CASSPPGQVNEQYF
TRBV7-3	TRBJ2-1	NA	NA	TGTGCCAGCAGCCAGACTGCCTACAATGAGCAGTTCTTC	CASSQTAYNEQFF
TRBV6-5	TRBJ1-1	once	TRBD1	TGTGCCAGCAGTTACTCTGACAGGGGCGATGAAGCTTTCTTT	CASSYSDRGDEAFF
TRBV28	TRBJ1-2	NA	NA	TGTGCCAGCAGTTACCTAAATTATGGCTACACCTTC	CASSYLNYGYTF
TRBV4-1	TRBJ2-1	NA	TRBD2	TGCGCCAGCAGCCAAGGGCGACTAGCGGGAGATTGGGATGAGCAGTTCTTC	CASSQGRLAGDWDEQFF
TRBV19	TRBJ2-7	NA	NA	TGTGCCAGTAGCCCATTCACAGGAAACAAGGACGAGCAGTACTTC	CASSPFTGNKDEQYF
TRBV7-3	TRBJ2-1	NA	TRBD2	TGTGCCAGCAGCTTAAAGGCTAGCGGGGATTACAATGAGCAGTTCTTC	CASSLKASGDYNEQFF
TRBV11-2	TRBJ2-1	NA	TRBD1	TGTGCCAGCAGCTTAATCTCAGGGGGCTGGAATGAGCAGTTCTTC	CASSLISGGWNEQFF
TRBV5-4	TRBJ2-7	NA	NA	TGTGCCAGCAGCTTGTGGGCGGGAACCTACGAGCAGTACTTC	CASSLWAGTYEQYF